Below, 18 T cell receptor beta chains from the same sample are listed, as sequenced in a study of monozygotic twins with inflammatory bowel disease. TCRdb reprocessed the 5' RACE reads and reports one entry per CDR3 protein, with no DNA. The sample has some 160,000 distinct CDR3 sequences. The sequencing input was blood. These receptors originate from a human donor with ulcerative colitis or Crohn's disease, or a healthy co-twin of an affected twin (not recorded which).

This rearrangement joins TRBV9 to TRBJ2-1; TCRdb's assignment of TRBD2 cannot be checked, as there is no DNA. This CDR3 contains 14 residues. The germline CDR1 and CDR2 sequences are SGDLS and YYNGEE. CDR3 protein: CASNPSHGAGEQFF.

CDR3 loop: CASSDGQSEAFF. The rearrangement joins TRBV6-4 to TRBJ1-1; TCRdb outputs TRBD1, but without DNA this stays unchecked. The germline CDR1 and CDR2 sequences are MRHNA and SNTAGT. There are 12 residues in the CDR3.

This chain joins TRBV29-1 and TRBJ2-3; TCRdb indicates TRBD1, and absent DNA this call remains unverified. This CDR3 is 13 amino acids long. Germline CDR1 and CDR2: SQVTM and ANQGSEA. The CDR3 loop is CSVGTGSTDTQYF.

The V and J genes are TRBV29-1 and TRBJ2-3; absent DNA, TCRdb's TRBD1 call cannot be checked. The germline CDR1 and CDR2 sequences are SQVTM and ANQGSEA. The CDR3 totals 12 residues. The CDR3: CSSRQGTDTQYF.

The chain's CDR3 is CSARVHHNTEAFF. The rearrangement uses TRBV20-1 and TRBJ1-1. The germline CDR1 and CDR2 sequences are DFQATT and SNEGSKA (reference sequence). The CDR3 consists of 13 residues.

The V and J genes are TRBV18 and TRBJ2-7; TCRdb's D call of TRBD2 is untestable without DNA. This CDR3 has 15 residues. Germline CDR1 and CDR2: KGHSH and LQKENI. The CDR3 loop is CASSPLKGQPYEQYF.

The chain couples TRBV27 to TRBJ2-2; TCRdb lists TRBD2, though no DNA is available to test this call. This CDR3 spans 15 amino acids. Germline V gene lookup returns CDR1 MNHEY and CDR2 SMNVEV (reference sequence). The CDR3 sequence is CASSFGVGAVGELFF.

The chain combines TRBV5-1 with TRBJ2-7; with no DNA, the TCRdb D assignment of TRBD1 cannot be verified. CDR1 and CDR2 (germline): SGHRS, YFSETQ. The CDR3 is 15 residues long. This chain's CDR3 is CASSSRTGTRAEQYF.

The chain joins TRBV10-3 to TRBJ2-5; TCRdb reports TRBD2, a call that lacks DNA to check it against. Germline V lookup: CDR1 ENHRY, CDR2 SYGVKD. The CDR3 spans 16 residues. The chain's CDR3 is CAISKTGGLDQETQYF.

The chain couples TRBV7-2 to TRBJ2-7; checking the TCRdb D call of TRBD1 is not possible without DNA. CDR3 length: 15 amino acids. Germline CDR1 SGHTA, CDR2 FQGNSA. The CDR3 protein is CASSSAGSPALGQYF.

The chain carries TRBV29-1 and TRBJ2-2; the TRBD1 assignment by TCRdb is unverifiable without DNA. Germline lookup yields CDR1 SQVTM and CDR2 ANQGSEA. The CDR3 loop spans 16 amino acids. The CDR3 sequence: CSVQMGVHGRTGELFF.

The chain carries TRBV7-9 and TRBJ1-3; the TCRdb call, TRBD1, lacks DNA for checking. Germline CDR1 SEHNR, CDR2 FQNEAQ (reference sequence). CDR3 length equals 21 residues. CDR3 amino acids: CASSLWVGDDVPPNSGNTIYF.

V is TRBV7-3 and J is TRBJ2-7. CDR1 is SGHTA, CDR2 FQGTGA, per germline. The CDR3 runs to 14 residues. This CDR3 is CASSLAEGPYEQYF.

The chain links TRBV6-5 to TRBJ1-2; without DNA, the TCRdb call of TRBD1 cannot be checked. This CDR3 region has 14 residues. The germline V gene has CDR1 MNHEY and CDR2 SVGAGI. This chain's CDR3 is CASSYRQGPYGYTF.

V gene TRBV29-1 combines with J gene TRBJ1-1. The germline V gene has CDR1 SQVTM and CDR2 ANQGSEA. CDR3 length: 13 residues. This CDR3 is CSVEGRLNTEAFF.

The CDR3 reads CASSLLTFAGANVLTF. The V gene is TRBV28, the J gene TRBJ2-6. Per germline, CDR1 MDHEN and CDR2 SYDVKM. There are 16 residues in the CDR3.

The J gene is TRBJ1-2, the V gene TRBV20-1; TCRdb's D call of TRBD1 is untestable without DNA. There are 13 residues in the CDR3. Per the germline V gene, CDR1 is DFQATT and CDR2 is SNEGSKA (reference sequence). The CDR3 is CSAGDRRDYGYTF.

The CDR3 reads CASSLAGHEQFF. The V gene is TRBV28, the J gene TRBJ2-1; TCRdb reports TRBD2, a call that lacks DNA to check it against. This CDR3 is 12 amino acids long. The V gene's germline CDR1 is MDHEN and CDR2 SYDVKM. The entire variable domain, with the rest obtained from reference TRBV28 and TRBJ2-1, is as follows: DVKVTQSSRYLVKRTGEKVFLECVQDMDHENMFWYRQDPGLGLRLIYFSYDVKMKEKGDIPEGYSVSREKKERFSLILESASTNQTSMYLCASSLAGHEQFFGPGTRLTVL.